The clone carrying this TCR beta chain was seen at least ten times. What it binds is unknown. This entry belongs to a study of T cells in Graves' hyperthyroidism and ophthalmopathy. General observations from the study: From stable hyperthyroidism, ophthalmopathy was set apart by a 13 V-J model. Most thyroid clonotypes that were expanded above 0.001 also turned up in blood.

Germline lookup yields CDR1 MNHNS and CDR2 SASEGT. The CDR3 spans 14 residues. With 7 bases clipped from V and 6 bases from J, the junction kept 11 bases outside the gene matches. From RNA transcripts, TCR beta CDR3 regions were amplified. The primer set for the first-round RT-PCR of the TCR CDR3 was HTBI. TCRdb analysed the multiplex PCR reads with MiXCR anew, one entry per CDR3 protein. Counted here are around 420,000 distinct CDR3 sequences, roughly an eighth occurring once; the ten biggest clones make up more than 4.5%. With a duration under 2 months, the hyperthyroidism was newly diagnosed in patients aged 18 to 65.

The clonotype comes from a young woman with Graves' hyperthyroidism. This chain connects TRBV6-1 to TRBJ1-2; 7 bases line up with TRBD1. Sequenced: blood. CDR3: CASTRGGQFHGYTF. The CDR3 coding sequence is TGTGCCAGCACCCGAGGGGGACAGTTTCATGGCTACACCTTC.